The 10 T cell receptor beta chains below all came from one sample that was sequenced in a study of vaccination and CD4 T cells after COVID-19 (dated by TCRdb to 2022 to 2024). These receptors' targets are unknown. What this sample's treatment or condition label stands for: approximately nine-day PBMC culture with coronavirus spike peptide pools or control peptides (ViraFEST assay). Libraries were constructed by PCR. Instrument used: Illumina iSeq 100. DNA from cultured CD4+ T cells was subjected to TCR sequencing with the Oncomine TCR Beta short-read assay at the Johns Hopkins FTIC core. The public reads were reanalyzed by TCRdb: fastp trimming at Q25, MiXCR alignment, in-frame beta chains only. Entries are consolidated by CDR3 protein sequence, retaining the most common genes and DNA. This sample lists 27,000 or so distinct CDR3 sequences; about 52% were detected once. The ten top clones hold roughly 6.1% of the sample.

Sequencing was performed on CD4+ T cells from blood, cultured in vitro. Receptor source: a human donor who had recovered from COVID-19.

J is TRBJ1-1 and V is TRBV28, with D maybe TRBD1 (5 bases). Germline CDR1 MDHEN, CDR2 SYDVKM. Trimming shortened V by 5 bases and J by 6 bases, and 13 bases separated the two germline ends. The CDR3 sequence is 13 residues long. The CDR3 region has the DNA TGTGCCAGCAGTCTGCCAGGGTATTCTGAAGCTTTCTTT. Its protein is CASSLPGYSEAFF.

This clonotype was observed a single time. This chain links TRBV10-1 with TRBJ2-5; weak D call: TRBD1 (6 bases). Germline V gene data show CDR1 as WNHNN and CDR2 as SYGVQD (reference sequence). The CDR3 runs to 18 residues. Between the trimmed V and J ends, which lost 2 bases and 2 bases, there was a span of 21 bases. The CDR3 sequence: CASSEGIRTVKAQETQYF. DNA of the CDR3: TGCGCCAGCAGTGAGGGTATAAGGACAGTAAAAGCTCAAGAGACCCAGTACTTC.

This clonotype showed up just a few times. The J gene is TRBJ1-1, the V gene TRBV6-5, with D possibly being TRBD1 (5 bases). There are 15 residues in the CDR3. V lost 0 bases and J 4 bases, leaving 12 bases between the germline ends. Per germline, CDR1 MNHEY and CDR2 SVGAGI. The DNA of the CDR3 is TGTGCCAGCAGTTACTCGACGGGGGGGGGCACTGAAGCTTTCTTT. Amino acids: CASSYSTGGGTEAFF.

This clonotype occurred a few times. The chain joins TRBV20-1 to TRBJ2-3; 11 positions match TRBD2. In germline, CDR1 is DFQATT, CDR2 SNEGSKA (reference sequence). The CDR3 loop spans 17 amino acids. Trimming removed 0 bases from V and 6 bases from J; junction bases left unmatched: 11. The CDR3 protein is CSARDLATSGAFDTQYF. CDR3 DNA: TGCAGTGCTAGAGACCTTGCGACTAGCGGGGCCTTCGATACGCAGTATTTT.

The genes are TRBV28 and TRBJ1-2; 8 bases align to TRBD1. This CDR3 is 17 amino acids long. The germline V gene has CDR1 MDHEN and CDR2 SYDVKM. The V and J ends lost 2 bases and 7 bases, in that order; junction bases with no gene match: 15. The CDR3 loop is CASSLKDRDTPLSGYTF. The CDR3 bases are TGTGCCAGCAGTTTAAAGGACAGGGATACGCCTTTATCTGGCTACACCTTC.

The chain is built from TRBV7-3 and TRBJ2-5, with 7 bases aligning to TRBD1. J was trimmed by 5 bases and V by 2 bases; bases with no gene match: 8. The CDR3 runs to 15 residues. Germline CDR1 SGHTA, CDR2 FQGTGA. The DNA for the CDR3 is TGTGCCAGCAGCTTAGAAGCAGGGGGTCCGGAGACCCAGTACTTC. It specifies CASSLEAGGPETQYF.

CDR3 protein: CASTGTSGTYEQYF. DNA of the CDR3: TGTGCCAGCACCGGGACTAGCGGAACCTACGAGCAGTACTTC. The chain uses TRBV3-1 and TRBJ2-7, with 11 bases matching TRBD2. Trimming took 7 bases from V and 2 from J; bases not matched to a gene: 4. From germline, CDR1 is LGHDT and CDR2 YNNKEL (reference sequence). The CDR3 is 14 residues long.

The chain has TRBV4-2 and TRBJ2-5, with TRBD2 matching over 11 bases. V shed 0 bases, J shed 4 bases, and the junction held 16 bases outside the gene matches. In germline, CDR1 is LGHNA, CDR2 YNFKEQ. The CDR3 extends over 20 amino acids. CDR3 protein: CASSQDYSSGRVALRETQYF. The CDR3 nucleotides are TGTGCCAGCAGCCAAGATTATAGTAGCGGGAGGGTAGCCCTCAGAGAGACCCAGTACTTC.

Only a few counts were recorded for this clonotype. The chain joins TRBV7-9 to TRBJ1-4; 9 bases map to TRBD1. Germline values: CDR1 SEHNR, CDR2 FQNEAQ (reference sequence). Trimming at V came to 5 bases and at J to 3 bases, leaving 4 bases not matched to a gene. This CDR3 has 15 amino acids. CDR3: CASSQDRGANEKLFF. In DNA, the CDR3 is TGTGCCAGCAGCCAGGACAGGGGCGCTAATGAAAAACTGTTTTTT.

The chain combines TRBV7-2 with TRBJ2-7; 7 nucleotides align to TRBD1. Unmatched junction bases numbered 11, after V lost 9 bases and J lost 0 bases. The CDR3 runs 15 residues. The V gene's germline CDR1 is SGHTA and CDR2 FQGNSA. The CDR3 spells CASLDRQGYSYEQYF. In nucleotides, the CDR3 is TGTGCCAGTTTGGATCGACAGGGCTACTCCTACGAGCAGTACTTC.